The next 25 T cell receptor beta chains were all read from a single sample in a study of CD8+ T cells in alopecia areata. RNA extraction was followed by reverse transcription into cDNA, which acted as the sequencing template. Libraries were prepared by immunoSEQ multiplex PCR; TCRdb keeps only in-frame clonotypes and omits some of them. Of 90,000 to 150,000 clones listed, 53% are singletons. Treatment indicated: oral pan-JAK inhibitor, 5-10 mg twice daily. Here the sequenced sample was CD4+ T cells sorted from blood, taken at week 4, from a patient treated with tofacitinib. The receptors stem from a human donor with alopecia areata.

This clone was detected many times. The chain is built from TRBV7-2 and TRBJ2-1; TRBD2 matches at 10 bases. Germline V gene sequence: CDR1 SGHTA, CDR2 FQGNSA. After removal of 2 bases from V and 4 bases from J, the junction contained 5 bases not matched to a gene. CDR3 length: 16 amino acids. The CDR3 is CASSLSRTSGYNEQFF. Here the CDR3 DNA reads TGTGCCAGCAGCTTATCCAGGACTAGCGGATACAATGAGCAGTTCTTC.

The chain is built from TRBV29-1 and TRBJ2-1, with 12 bases identical to TRBD1. CDR1 is SQVTM, CDR2 ANQGSEA, per germline. The CDR3 sequence is 17 residues long. V gave up 1 base and J gave up 8 bases; unmatched junction bases: 12. Written as DNA, the CDR3 is TGCAGCGTTGAAGTTCCACCCCCGGGACAGGGGGCCCATGAGCAGTTCTTC. It translates to CSVEVPPPGQGAHEQFF.

The chain couples TRBV30 to TRBJ1-1; perhaps TRBD1 as D (5 bases). Between the trimmed V and J ends, which lost 3 bases and 0 bases, there was a span of 17 bases. The germline CDR1 and CDR2 sequences are GTSNPN and SVGIG (reference sequence). This CDR3 comprises 16 residues. The CDR3 DNA is TGTGCCTGGAGCCAAGATATCGGGACGATGAACACTGAAGCTTTCTTT. Its translation is CAWSQDIGTMNTEAFF.

The CDR3 coding sequence is TGTGCCAGCAGTTCCCGACAGGGGTCGACGGAAAAACTGTTTTTT. It codes for CASSSRQGSTEKLFF. The chain joins TRBV27 to TRBJ1-4; 8 positions match TRBD1. The germline V gene has CDR1 MNHEY and CDR2 SMNVEV (reference sequence). The CDR3 sequence is 15 residues long. V was pared by 4 bases and J by 8 bases, with 9 bases of the junction left unmatched.

This clone came up a few times. The chain employs TRBV5-4 and TRBJ2-1; TRBD2 matches 8 bases. The CDR3 contains 17 residues. J was trimmed by 3 bases and V by 1 base; bases with no gene match: 9. Looked up from germline, CDR1 is SGHNT and CDR2 is YYREEE (reference sequence). CDR3 DNA: TGTGCCAGCAGCTTGAGGGCCGGGACTAGTGGCTACAATGAGCAGTTCTTC. It encodes CASSLRAGTSGYNEQFF.

J is TRBJ1-1 and V is TRBV6-6, with 9 nucleotides matching TRBD1. V lost 10 bases, J lost 7 bases, and 16 bases stayed unmatched. CDR1 is MNHNY and CDR2 is SVGAGI in the germline V gene (reference sequence). The CDR3 spans 15 residues. CDR3 protein: CATTPGSGQGYEAFF. The CDR3 DNA follows: TGTGCCACCACACCGGGCTCGGGACAGGGCTATGAAGCTTTCTTT.

This clone has only a few counts. The CDR3 region has the DNA TGTGCCAGCAGCCCCGGGACAGGGATCTACAATGAGCAGTTCTTC. It specifies CASSPGTGIYNEQFF. The rearrangement joins TRBV14 to TRBJ2-1; 9 bases are a match to TRBD1. This CDR3 contains 15 residues. Germline-derived CDR1 and CDR2 are SGHDN and FVKESK. V was clipped by 4 bases and J by 3 bases; unmatched bases: 4.

In its sample, this clone was seen a few times. The DNA of the CDR3 is TGTGCCAGCAGCCAAGATCTTCGAAGCGGGAGTGGGGCCAAAAACATTCAGTACTTC. Amino acids: CASSQDLRSGSGAKNIQYF. The rearrangement joins TRBV4-2 to TRBJ2-4; 8 bases are a match to TRBD2. The CDR3 extends over 19 amino acids. CDR1 is LGHNA and CDR2 is YNFKEQ in the germline V gene. V was pared by 0 bases and J by 1 base, with 11 bases of the junction left unmatched.

This clone was seen a few times. This CDR3 is CAWSPPITGNTIYF. CDR3 coding DNA: TGTGCCTGGAGTCCCCCAATCACTGGAAACACCATATATTTT. The rearrangement links TRBV30 to TRBJ1-3; D call uncertain. V lost 2 bases to trimming and J lost 2 bases, with 10 bases between them. This CDR3 contains 14 residues. Germline V gene data show CDR1 as GTSNPN and CDR2 as SVGIG (reference sequence).

The J gene is TRBJ2-7, the V gene TRBV6-5; TRBD1 might be the D (5 bases). The length of the CDR3 is 14 residues. CDR1 is MNHEY, CDR2 SVGAGI, per germline. Trimming pared 4 bases from V and 0 bases from J, leaving 10 bases between. This chain's CDR3 is CASSSGFSSYEQYF. CDR3 sequence (DNA): TGTGCCAGCAGTTCAGGGTTTAGCTCCTACGAGCAGTACTTC.

The genes are TRBV9 and TRBJ1-1; D unresolved. The V and J ends lost 1 base and 1 base respectively, with 5 bases between them. There are 13 residues in the CDR3. CDR1 and CDR2 (germline): SGDLS, YYNGEE. Here the CDR3 reads CASSVQANTEAFF. In DNA form, the CDR3 reads TGTGCCAGCAGCGTACAGGCGAACACTGAAGCTTTCTTT.

The gene calls are TRBV5-1 and TRBJ1-2, with D possibly matching TRBD1 (5 bases). Trimming removed 5 bases at V and 6 bases at J, with 17 bases between. CDR3 length: 14 amino acids. The germline CDR1 and CDR2 sequences are SGHRS and YFSETQ. CDR3 loop: CASSLLREVNGYTF. The DNA of the CDR3 is TGCGCCAGCAGTCTCCTCAGGGAGGTGAATGGCTACACCTTC.

This clone was recorded a few times. J is TRBJ1-5 and V is TRBV7-9; D may be TRBD1 (5 bases). V was clipped by 6 bases and J by 3 bases, with 15 bases between them. In germline, CDR1 is SEHNR, CDR2 FQNEAQ (reference sequence). The CDR3 loop spans 15 amino acids. The chain's CDR3 is CASSEGPGTNQPQHF. CDR3 nucleotide sequence: TGTGCCAGCAGTGAGGGGCCAGGGACCAATCAGCCCCAGCATTTT.

The chain is built from TRBV5-1 and TRBJ2-5, with 7 nucleotides matching TRBD1. This CDR3 has 14 residues. From germline, CDR1 is SGHRS and CDR2 YFSETQ. The ends lost 3 bases at V and 3 bases at J; junction bases unmatched: 5. CDR3 loop: CASSSGTVKETQYF. The CDR3 nucleotides read TGCGCCAGCAGCTCCGGGACAGTGAAAGAGACCCAGTACTTC.

The chain uses TRBV4-2 and TRBJ2-5; 10 bases match TRBD2. The length of the CDR3 is 16 residues. Germline V gene data show CDR1 as LGHNA and CDR2 as YNFKEQ. The J segment lost 5 bases and the V segment lost 1 base, leaving 7 bases of the junction unmatched. CDR3 loop: CASSQAASGSGETQYF. In nucleotides, the CDR3 is TGTGCCAGCAGCCAAGCTGCTAGCGGGAGTGGTGAGACCCAGTACTTC.

This clone was seen more than once but under ten times. This chain uses TRBV27 with TRBJ2-4; perhaps TRBD2 as D (5 bases). Germline CDR1 and CDR2: MNHEY and SMNVEV (reference sequence). Trimming took off 0 bases at V and 1 base at J, with 7 bases between the two ends. The CDR3 totals 15 residues. The CDR3 spells CASSLSGVAKNIQYF. The CDR3 nucleotides are TGTGCCAGCAGTTTATCGGGAGTTGCCAAAAACATTCAGTACTTC.

The chain employs TRBV7-9 and TRBJ2-4, with D tentatively TRBD2 (5 bases). CDR3 length equals 16 residues. CDR1 is SEHNR, CDR2 FQNEAQ, per germline (reference sequence). V gave up 6 bases and J gave up 0 bases, with 15 bases separating them. The CDR3 is CASRKRDGEAKNIQYF. The CDR3 DNA reads as TGTGCCAGCAGAAAACGAGACGGGGAAGCCAAAAACATTCAGTACTTC.

J is TRBJ2-7 and V is TRBV7-2, with D hard to call. The CDR3 runs 14 residues. V lost 5 bases, J lost 2 bases, and 13 bases lay in between. Germline CDR1 SGHTA, CDR2 FQGNSA. For the CDR3, the DNA is TGTGCCAGCAGCCTTCAGGACGGAGCCTACGAGCAGTACTTC. Its translation: CASSLQDGAYEQYF.

The CDR3 spells CASSFGARANEQYF. CDR3 nucleotide sequence: TGTGCCAGCAGCTTTGGGGCGCGGGCCAACGAGCAGTACTTC. The gene calls are TRBV7-3 and TRBJ2-7, with D perhaps being TRBD1 or TRBD2 (5 bases each). This CDR3 region has 14 residues. V lost 3 bases to trimming and J lost 5 bases, with 14 bases between them. Germline CDR1 reads SGHTA; CDR2 reads FQGTGA.

The rearrangement links TRBV30 to TRBJ2-3, with D unresolved. CDR1 GTSNPN and CDR2 SVGIG come from the germline V gene (reference sequence). The V and J ends lost 2 bases and 0 bases respectively, with 9 bases between them. The CDR3 spans 14 residues. CDR3 nucleotides: TGTGCCTGGAGTTGGGCCAGGAGCACAGATACGCAGTATTTT. Translated, it gives CAWSWARSTDTQYF.

V usage is TRBV28 and J usage is TRBJ2-1; D possibly corresponds to TRBD2 (5 bases). With 5 bases removed from V and 5 bases from J, the gap between germline ends came to 16 bases. Germline CDR1 and CDR2: MDHEN and SYDVKM. The length of the CDR3 is 15 residues. This CDR3 is CASSEWGEGHNEQFF. In DNA, the CDR3 is TGTGCCAGCAGTGAGTGGGGAGAAGGGCACAATGAGCAGTTCTTC.

V gene TRBV30 combines with J gene TRBJ2-7, with 8 bases identical to TRBD2. Per the germline V gene, CDR1 is GTSNPN and CDR2 is SVGIG (reference sequence). CDR3 size: 14 residues. Unmatched junction bases numbered 5, after V lost 1 base and J lost 3 bases. This CDR3 is CAWSAGGALYEQYF. CDR3 nucleotides: TGTGCCTGGAGTGCGGGAGGGGCCCTCTACGAGCAGTACTTC.

This chain links TRBV30 with TRBJ2-7; possible D gene TRBD2, 6 bases. Germline V lookup: CDR1 GTSNPN, CDR2 SVGIG (reference sequence). V was clipped by 3 bases and J by 9 bases, with 12 bases between them. This CDR3 comprises 11 residues. CDR3 amino acids: CAWRAGGRQYF. The CDR3 DNA is TGTGCCTGGAGGGCCGGGGGACGGCAGTACTTC.

The V call is TRBV5-6, the J call TRBJ2-3; D might be TRBD1 (5 bases). V shed 1 base and J shed 4 bases, with 19 bases lying between them. CDR1 is SGHDT, CDR2 YYEEEE, per germline. The CDR3 covers 17 residues. This chain's CDR3 is CASSLSSGWQGADTQYF. The CDR3 DNA sequence: TGTGCCAGCAGCTTGAGTTCCGGTTGGCAGGGCGCAGATACGCAGTATTTT.

The genes are TRBV4-1 and TRBJ1-2, with D perhaps matching TRBD1 (5 bases). Germline-derived CDR1 and CDR2 are MGHRA and YSYEKL. The length of the CDR3 is 16 residues. V was shortened by 0 bases and J by 7 bases, with 18 bases between the two germline ends. In nucleotides, the CDR3 is TGCGCCAGCAGCCAAGAAGGGCGGACTAAGGGGCTTGGCTACACCTTC. Translating gives CASSQEGRTKGLGYTF.